These 3 T cell receptor beta chains came from one sample sequenced in a study of radiotherapy plus CTLA-4 blockade in lung cancer. TCRdb keeps only in-frame clones here, not all; method: immunoSEQ multiplex PCR. The table lists about 32,000 clones, over 75% of them singletons. The sequencing here drew on peripheral blood, taken from a patient treated with radiotherapy plus ipilimumab. These receptor sequences come from a human donor with non-small cell lung cancer that progressed on radiotherapy plus ipilimumab.

The chain recombines TRBV6-4 with TRBJ1-5; D remains ambiguous. Germline CDR1 is MRHNA and CDR2 is SNTAGT. The CDR3 has 13 amino acids. Deletions cut 4 bases from V and 3 bases from J, with 7 bases between. CDR3: CASSGEVNQPQHF. CDR3 DNA: TGTGCCAGCAGTGGTGAGGTCAATCAGCCCCAGCATTTT.

This sequence joins TRBV4-2 and TRBJ1-2; D gene unclear. This CDR3 region has 19 residues. CDR1 LGHNA and CDR2 YNFKEQ come from the germline V gene. The ends were cut back, 2 bases at V and 5 bases at J, with 27 bases in the middle. The CDR3 DNA sequence: TGTGCCAGCAGCCAACCATTGGGCCTTTTGGGCGTGTCCACGTATGGCTACACCTTC. Its protein is CASSQPLGLLGVSTYGYTF.

This sequence joins TRBV12-5 and TRBJ2-1; 7 nucleotides agree with TRBD1. This CDR3 is 13 amino acids long. With V trimmed by 2 bases and J by 10 bases, 5 bases remained unmatched. CDR1 and CDR2 (germline): LGHNT, FRNRAP. CDR3 DNA sequence: TGTGCTAGTGGTTTGTTTCAGGGGGACGAGCAGTTCTTC. Translated, it gives CASGLFQGDEQFF.